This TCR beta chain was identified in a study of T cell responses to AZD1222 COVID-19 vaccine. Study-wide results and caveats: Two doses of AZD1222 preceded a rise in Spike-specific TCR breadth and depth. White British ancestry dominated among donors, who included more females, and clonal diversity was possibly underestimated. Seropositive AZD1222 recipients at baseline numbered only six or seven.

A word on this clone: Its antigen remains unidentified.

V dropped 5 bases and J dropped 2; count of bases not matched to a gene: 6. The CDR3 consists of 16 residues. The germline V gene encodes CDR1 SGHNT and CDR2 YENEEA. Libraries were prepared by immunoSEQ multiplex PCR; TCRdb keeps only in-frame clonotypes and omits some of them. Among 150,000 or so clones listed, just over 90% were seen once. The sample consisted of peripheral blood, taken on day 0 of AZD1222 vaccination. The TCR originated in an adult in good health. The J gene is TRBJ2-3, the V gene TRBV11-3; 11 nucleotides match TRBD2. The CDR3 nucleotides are TGTGCCAGCAGCCCGGGGACTAGCGGAAACACAGATACGCAGTATTTT. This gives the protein CASSPGTSGNTDTQYF.